Below are 20 T cell receptor beta chains sequenced from a single sample in a study of pediatric ulcerative colitis (dated by TCRdb to about 2019). The protocol used for the library was the immunoSEQ multiplex PCR assay. TCRdb's version of the immuneACCESS table is confined to in-frame rearrangements and falls short of the full clone set. An unresolved V gene accounts for under half of the shortfall where checked; the remainder is of unknown origin. This sample has about 64,000 clones in its table, and 77% of those were observed once. Of the sample, around 5.2% falls within the top ten clones. The sequencing input was blood. These receptors all stem from a boy aged 5-17 years with moderate ulcerative colitis.

The gene calls are TRBV7-3 and TRBJ2-6, with 7 bases fitting TRBD1. Trimming removed 5 bases from V and 3 bases from J; junction bases left unmatched: 10. Germline V gene lookup returns CDR1 SGHTA and CDR2 FQGTGA. CDR3 length: 17 residues. The CDR3 DNA is TGTGCCAGCAGCGCCGGGACAGCTGTACTTGGGGCCAACGTCCTGACTTTC. Translation: CASSAGTAVLGANVLTF.

V usage is TRBV7-9 and J usage is TRBJ2-2; 8 bases align to TRBD1. CDR3 length: 18 amino acids. Germline V gene lookup returns CDR1 SEHNR and CDR2 FQNEAQ (reference sequence). The V gene end was trimmed by 4 bases and the J gene end by 4 bases; junction bases not matched to a gene: 14. The DNA for the CDR3 is TGTGCCAGCAGCTCCATTGGGACAGGTAGAGCGAGCACCGGGGAGCTGTTTTTT. Protein product: CASSSIGTGRASTGELFF.

This chain connects TRBV9 to TRBJ1-1, with D tentatively TRBD1 (5 bases). The CDR3 covers 14 residues. V lost 0 bases and J 2 bases, leaving 8 bases between the germline ends. Per the germline V gene, CDR1 is SGDLS and CDR2 is YYNGEE. The CDR3: CASSVAQGNTEAFF. In DNA form, the CDR3 reads TGTGCCAGCAGCGTAGCTCAGGGAAACACTGAAGCTTTCTTT.

This clone was recorded once. The J gene is TRBJ1-2, the V gene TRBV19; D is unclear. The CDR3 is 13 amino acids. Germline V CDR1 and CDR2: LNHDA, SQIVND (reference sequence). V lost 5 bases, J lost 8 bases, and 15 bases lay in between. For the CDR3, the DNA is TGTGCCAGTAGTGTACCAGGAGGGTACGGCTACACCTTC. Its protein is CASSVPGGYGYTF.

The rearrangement uses TRBV7-2 and TRBJ2-3; TRBD2 aligns across 12 bases. There are 18 residues in the CDR3. V gave up 0 bases and J gave up 3 bases; unmatched junction bases: 7. Germline-derived CDR1 and CDR2 are SGHTA and FQGNSA. The CDR3 nucleotides read TGTGCCAGCAGCTTAGCGGGACTAGCGGGCACAGGAACAGATACGCAGTATTTT. It is translated as CASSLAGLAGTGTDTQYF.

This chain links TRBV27 with TRBJ1-6; possible D gene TRBD1, 5 bases. In germline, CDR1 is MNHEY, CDR2 SMNVEV (reference sequence). The CDR3 length is 18 residues. V was pared by 4 bases and J by 0 bases, with 16 bases between. The CDR3 DNA reads TGTGCCAGCAGTTCACACCGGGACGGGATCTCCTATAATTCACCCCTCCACTTT. Protein product: CASSSHRDGISYNSPLHF.

J is TRBJ1-2 and V is TRBV5-4; D might be TRBD1 (5 bases). V lost 4 bases and J lost 5, with 15 bases in between. Germline CDR1 reads SGHNT; CDR2 reads YYREEE (reference sequence). This CDR3 has 14 residues. CDR3: CASSPRDGFYGYTF. The DNA of the CDR3 is TGTGCCAGCAGCCCACGGGACGGATTTTATGGCTACACCTTC.

The V call is TRBV6-5, the J call TRBJ1-2; D remains ambiguous. Germline loops: CDR1 MNHEY, CDR2 SVGAGI. The CDR3 is 16 amino acids. Trimming left V 4 bases short and J 2 bases short, with 17 bases between. DNA of the CDR3: TGTGCCAGCAGTTCCTGGTTAGAGCGGAAAAACTATGGCTACACCTTC. Its translation: CASSSWLERKNYGYTF.

This clone appeared once. This rearrangement joins TRBV4-1 to TRBJ2-3; D remains unclear. The CDR3 totals 17 residues. The ends were cut back, 3 bases at V and 0 bases at J, with 16 bases in the middle. Per the germline V gene, CDR1 is MGHRA and CDR2 is YSYEKL. CDR3 bases: TGCGCCAGCAGCCATGGGTTCGGCGGCTCAAGCACAGATACGCAGTATTTT. Its translation: CASSHGFGGSSTDTQYF.

This clone was picked up a small number of times. The genes are TRBV14 and TRBJ2-7; D is unclear. The germline gives CDR1 SGHDN, CDR2 FVKESK. This CDR3 is 12 amino acids long. V was trimmed by 4 bases and J by 3 bases, leaving 7 bases between them. CDR3 nucleotides: TGTGCCAGCAGCCCGCAGATCTACGAGCAGTACTTC. It translates to CASSPQIYEQYF.

The V and J genes are TRBV7-9 and TRBJ1-4, with D possibly TRBD1 on 5 matching bases. Trimming removed 1 base at V and 8 bases at J, with 11 bases between. Germline CDR1 reads SEHNR; CDR2 reads FQNEAQ (reference sequence). The CDR3 loop spans 14 amino acids. The CDR3 coding sequence is TGTGCCAGCAGCTTAGGGCAGGGATTCGAAAAACTGTTTTTT. Translating gives CASSLGQGFEKLFF.

The rearrangement uses TRBV29-1 and TRBJ2-3; D is unresolved. The CDR3 is made up of 12 amino acids. The germline CDR1 and CDR2 sequences are SQVTM and ANQGSEA. Trimming cost V 4 bases and J 1 base, with 6 bases left between them. The CDR3 loop is CSVVYGTDTQYF. The CDR3 nucleotides are TGCAGCGTTGTCTACGGCACAGATACGCAGTATTTT.

Written as DNA, the CDR3 is TGTGCCAGCAGCATGGGCGCAGATACGCAGTATTTT. Translated: CASSMGADTQYF. The chain links TRBV13 to TRBJ2-3; D not certain. Deletions cut 5 bases from V and 4 bases from J, with 7 bases between. Looked up from germline, CDR1 is PRHDT and CDR2 is FYEKMQ (reference sequence). The CDR3 is made up of 12 amino acids. The complete variable domain, with remaining parts taken from reference TRBV13 and TRBJ2-3, reads AAGVIQSPRHLIKEKRETATLKCYPIPRHDTVYWYQQGPGQDPQFLISFYEKMQSDKGSIPDRFSAQQFSDYHSELNMSSLELGDSALYFCASSMGADTQYFGPGTRLTVL.

The chain links TRBV23-1 to TRBJ1-2, with 8 bases that match TRBD1. TRBV23-1 is treated as an ORF (open reading frame) with a function not yet certain. The CDR3 is 15 residues long. V gave up 4 bases and J gave up 2 bases; unmatched junction bases: 6. The CDR3 bases are TGCGCCAGCAGTCCCCGGGGACAGGAGAACTATGGCTACACCTTC. This encodes CASSPRGQENYGYTF.

This rearrangement joins TRBV14 to TRBJ2-3; maybe TRBD1 (5 bases). CDR3 length: 15 residues. Deletions cut 4 bases from V and 4 bases from J, with 15 bases between. Per the germline V gene, CDR1 is SGHDN and CDR2 is FVKESK. DNA of the CDR3: TGTGCCAGCAGCCGAAGACAGACAGTGGCAGATACGCAGTATTTT. Protein: CASSRRQTVADTQYF.

This clone was recorded a few times. This rearrangement joins TRBV28 to TRBJ1-2; D unclear. V shed 4 bases and J shed 8 bases, with 17 bases lying between them. The CDR3 runs to 14 residues. Germline V gives CDR1 MDHEN, CDR2 SYDVKM. In DNA form, the CDR3 reads TGTGCCAGCAGTTCCCCCTCGGGGATCGGGGGCTACACCTTC. Encoded protein: CASSSPSGIGGYTF.

The chain recombines TRBV7-3 with TRBJ1-3; the D is unclear. There are 15 residues in the CDR3. The V gene's germline CDR1 is SGHTA and CDR2 FQGTGA. The V end was cut by 2 bases, the J end by 0 bases, with 8 bases between. The CDR3 loop reads CASSLAADSGNTIYF. DNA for the CDR3: TGTGCCAGCAGCTTAGCGGCAGACTCTGGAAACACCATATATTTT.

The V call is TRBV9, the J call TRBJ1-1; D unclear. This CDR3 is 13 amino acids long. Germline V gene sequence: CDR1 SGDLS, CDR2 YYNGEE. V was shortened by 2 bases and J by 5 bases, with 10 bases between the two germline ends. DNA of the CDR3: TGTGCCAGCAGCGTTACTTGGCGAACTGAAGCTTTCTTT. Amino acids: CASSVTWRTEAFF.

The V call is TRBV9, the J call TRBJ2-3; TRBD2 matches 8 bases. With V trimmed by 4 bases and J by 3 bases, 4 bases remained unmatched. The CDR3 is 14 residues long. The germline V gene has CDR1 SGDLS and CDR2 YYNGEE. As DNA, the CDR3 is TGTGCCAGCAGCTTAGCGGGGACGACAGATACGCAGTATTTT. Amino acid sequence: CASSLAGTTDTQYF.

This clone was seen a handful of times. This chain joins TRBV12-5 and TRBJ1-2; unclear D gene. Trimming took 6 bases from V and 4 from J, leaving 15 bases between them. The germline CDR1 and CDR2 sequences are LGHNT and FRNRAP. The CDR3 contains 14 residues. The CDR3 here is CASGPLERGYGYTF. For the CDR3, the DNA is TGTGCTAGTGGCCCTCTCGAACGGGGCTATGGCTACACCTTC.